A single T cell receptor beta chain is shown here with its context. This sample was taken from a study of shared clonotypes between healthy human individuals. This CDR3 has 13 residues. The V gene's germline CDR1 is SQVTM and CDR2 ANQGSEA. Assay: immunoSEQ multiplex PCR; the TCRdb copy retains only in-frame clones and omits some. The table shows 400,000 to 600,000 clones, with 95% to 96% occurring only once. The gene calls are TRBV29-1 and TRBJ1-1, with D unresolved. Sample: naive CD4+ T cells sorted from blood. Subset noted: CD45RA+ positively selected. The origin of this receptor is a woman in her 30s in good health. The CDR3 DNA sequence: TGCACCATAAACAGAGCAGAGAACACTGAAGCTTTCTTT. Translating it yields CTINRAENTEAFF.